Listed here are 18 T cell receptor beta chains from one sample, sequenced in a study of graft-versus-host responses after intestinal transplantation. The table came from immunoSEQ multiplex PCR; TCRdb's copy has only in-frame clones and leaves some out. Among about 85,000 clones listed, around 83% were seen once. These receptors have no identified antigens. The sample consisted of unstimulated CD4+ T cells sorted from spleen or lymph node cells, taken before intestinal transplant. All receptors derive from a human donor who received an intestinal transplant.

The chain joins TRBV10-3 to TRBJ1-1; weak D call: TRBD1 (5 bases). Germline assignment: CDR1 ENHRY and CDR2 SYGVKD. The V end was cut by 2 bases, the J end by 1 base, with 14 bases between. This CDR3 region has 16 residues. CDR3 bases: TGTGCCATCAGTGAGGGGGCAGGATTAGCGAACACTGAAGCTTTCTTT. Encoded protein: CAISEGAGLANTEAFF.

The chain uses TRBV5-1 and TRBJ1-1; D not resolved. The CDR3 loop spans 15 amino acids. Per the germline V gene, CDR1 is SGHRS and CDR2 is YFSETQ. The ends were cut back, 0 bases at V and 1 base at J, with 10 bases in the middle. CDR3 sequence (DNA): TGCGCCAGCAGCTTGGCCCCCTATAAGAACACTGAAGCTTTCTTT. It yields the protein CASSLAPYKNTEAFF.

The CDR3 sequence: CASTPTAGNTIYF. In DNA form, the CDR3 reads TGTGCCAGCACCCCGACAGCTGGAAACACCATATATTTT. The chain couples TRBV5-5 to TRBJ1-3; possible D gene TRBD1, 5 bases. V dropped 6 bases and J dropped 2 bases, with 9 bases sitting between them. Germline V lookup: CDR1 SGHKS, CDR2 YYEKEE (reference sequence). There are 13 residues in the CDR3.

This chain links TRBV11-1 with TRBJ2-1, with D perhaps TRBD1 (5 bases). The germline V gene encodes CDR1 SGHAT and CDR2 FQDESV (reference sequence). With 5 bases removed from V and 8 bases from J, the gap between germline ends came to 16 bases. This CDR3 is built from 14 residues. CDR3 sequence (DNA): TGTGCCAGCAGCAGGACACCGGTAGGTGATGAGCAGTTCTTC. Protein product: CASSRTPVGDEQFF.

The chain employs TRBV5-4 and TRBJ2-7; TRBD1 aligns across 10 bases. The trim removed 5 bases at V and 1 base at J, leaving 6 bases unmatched. The CDR3 is made up of 15 amino acids. The germline CDR1 and CDR2 sequences are SGHNT and YYREEE (reference sequence). For the CDR3, the DNA is TGTGCCAGCAGTTGGGGACAGGGGATTTCCTACGAGCAGTACTTC. Translated: CASSWGQGISYEQYF.

The genes are TRBV2 and TRBJ2-7; D may be TRBD1 (5 bases). V was pared by 1 base and J by 6 bases, with 16 bases between. Germline V gives CDR1 SNHLY, CDR2 FYNNEI. The CDR3 has 15 residues. CDR3: CASSEVTVRESEQYF. CDR3 nucleotide sequence: TGTGCCAGCAGTGAAGTGACGGTCAGGGAATCCGAGCAGTACTTC.

The chain combines TRBV19 with TRBJ1-5, with 7 bases lining up with TRBD1. The germline V gene encodes CDR1 LNHDA and CDR2 SQIVND (reference sequence). V dropped 4 bases and J dropped 4; count of bases not matched to a gene: 4. This CDR3 region has 14 residues. The CDR3 here is CASSRDRVNQPQHF. DNA of the CDR3: TGTGCCAGTAGTAGAGACAGGGTAAATCAGCCCCAGCATTTT.

The chain combines TRBV6-1 with TRBJ1-5; no firm D call. The V end was cut by 1 base, the J end by 5 bases, with 15 bases between. This CDR3 has 16 amino acids. Germline CDR1 MNHNS, CDR2 SASEGT. CDR3 sequence: CASSEVAGVRDQPQHF. The CDR3 DNA reads as TGTGCCAGCAGTGAAGTTGCGGGTGTGAGGGATCAGCCCCAGCATTTT.

J is TRBJ2-3 and V is TRBV28; 7 bases map to TRBD1. Looked up from germline, CDR1 is MDHEN and CDR2 is SYDVKM. With V trimmed by 6 bases and J by 10 bases, 19 bases remained unmatched. CDR3 size: 16 residues. CDR3 residues: CASSPILGTAPIAQYF. CDR3 nucleotide sequence: TGTGCCAGCAGCCCAATCCTCGGGACAGCCCCGATTGCGCAGTATTTT.

This chain uses TRBV14 with TRBJ1-3; D perhaps matches TRBD1 (6 bases). This CDR3 spans 14 amino acids. Germline lookup yields CDR1 SGHDN and CDR2 FVKESK. V was clipped by 4 bases and J by 8 bases, with 15 bases between them. CDR3 region: CASSPGQRSDTIYF. CDR3 nucleotide sequence: TGTGCCAGCAGCCCCGGACAGCGCTCGGACACCATATATTTT.

The chain employs TRBV2 and TRBJ1-1, with 9 bases lining up with TRBD1. Germline V CDR1 and CDR2: SNHLY, FYNNEI. The CDR3 runs 15 residues. J gave up 1 base and V 6 bases, and 6 bases lay outside the gene matches. CDR3 sequence (DNA): TGTGCCAGCAGAGCAACAGGGGGCTGGAACACTGAAGCTTTCTTT. It encodes CASRATGGWNTEAFF.

This clone was seen a handful of times. V is TRBV2 and J is TRBJ2-7, with TRBD2 matching 7 bases. V shed 5 bases and J 2 bases; nucleotides not matched to a gene: 6. Per the germline V gene, CDR1 is SNHLY and CDR2 is FYNNEI. The CDR3 extends over 14 amino acids. The CDR3 sequence is CASSLLATTYEQYF. DNA of the CDR3: TGTGCCAGCAGTTTACTAGCGACTACCTACGAGCAGTACTTC. Using reference TRBV2 and TRBJ2-7 for the parts outside the CDR3, the full variable domain is EPEVTQTPSHQVTQMGQEVILRCVPISNHLYFYWYRQILGQKVEFLVSFYNNEISEKSEIFDDQFSVERPDGSNFTLKIRSTKLEDSAMYFCASSLLATTYEQYFGPGTRLTVT.

This clone was found a few times. The chain recombines TRBV7-2 with TRBJ2-1; D perhaps matches TRBD1 (6 bases). The CDR3 totals 15 residues. Trimming cost V 6 bases and J 1 base, with 13 bases left between them. The germline CDR1 and CDR2 sequences are SGHTA and FQGNSA. The CDR3: CASRETGTSYNEQFF. CDR3 in DNA: TGTGCCAGCAGGGAAACAGGGACGTCCTACAATGAGCAGTTCTTC.

The genes are TRBV7-9 and TRBJ2-7; 7 bases align to TRBD1. The V segment lost 6 bases and the J segment 1 base; nucleotides outside the gene matches: 6. The CDR3 is made up of 14 amino acids. Germline values: CDR1 SEHNR, CDR2 FQNEAQ (reference sequence). CDR3: CASSVQGDSYEQYF. The CDR3 region has the DNA TGTGCCAGCAGTGTTCAGGGGGATTCCTACGAGCAGTACTTC. Looking up the rest from reference TRBV7-9 and TRBJ2-7 gives the full variable domain: DTGVSQNPRHKITKRGQNVTFRCDPISEHNRLYWYRQTLGQGPEFLTYFQNEAQLEKSRLLSDRFSAERPKGSFSTLEIQRTEQGDSAMYLCASSVQGDSYEQYFGPGTRLTVT.

The rearrangement links TRBV5-4 to TRBJ1-2; D remains unclear. The CDR3 totals 14 residues. Trimming stripped 3 bases from V and 0 bases from J, with 9 bases between. Looked up from germline, CDR1 is SGHNT and CDR2 is YYREEE (reference sequence). The CDR3 DNA reads as TGTGCCAGCAGCTCAGAGCTAGCTAACTATGGCTACACCTTC. Its protein product is CASSSELANYGYTF.

This chain uses TRBV7-6 with TRBJ2-1; TRBD2 might be the D (6 bases). V shed 4 bases and J shed 6 bases, with 16 bases lying between them. Germline CDR1 reads SGHVS; CDR2 reads FNYEAQ. The CDR3 consists of 15 residues. CDR3 DNA sequence: TGTGCCAGCAGCTACCCCGGGACTGGGACCAATGAGCAGTTCTTC. Amino acids: CASSYPGTGTNEQFF. Based on the CDR3 plus reference TRBV7-6 and TRBJ2-1, the full variable domain is GAGVSQSPRYKVTKRGQDVALRCDPISGHVSLYWYRQALGQGPEFLTYFNYEAQQDKSGLPNDRFSAERPEGSISTLTIQRTEQRDSAMYRCASSYPGTGTNEQFFGPGTRLTVL.

This chain links TRBV6-5 with TRBJ2-1; TRBD1 matches 10 bases. V dropped 5 bases and J dropped 0; count of bases not matched to a gene: 1. This CDR3 region has 15 residues. Germline lookup yields CDR1 MNHEY and CDR2 SVGAGI. Here the CDR3 DNA reads TGTGCCAGCAGTCGGACAGGGGGCTCCTACAATGAGCAGTTCTTC. Translating gives CASSRTGGSYNEQFF.

CDR3 sequence reads: CASAVWGQPSPLHF. CDR3 nucleotides: TGCGCCAGCGCCGTATGGGGACAGCCCTCACCCCTCCACTTT. J is TRBJ1-6 and V is TRBV5-1; the match to TRBD1 covers 7 bases. Germline assignment: CDR1 SGHRS and CDR2 YFSETQ. V dropped 7 bases and J dropped 10; count of bases not matched to a gene: 11. The CDR3 is 14 residues long.